This entry lists 13 T cell receptor beta chains sequenced from one sample in a study of OX40 agonist ivuxolimab in advanced cancers. Assay used: immunoSEQ multiplex PCR; TCRdb lists only in-frame clones, some missing. The repertoire holds fewer than 25,000 clones, with more than 80% as singletons. The source was CD4+ or CD8+ T cells sorted from blood, collected in a trial of the OX40 agonist ivuxolimab. The source is an adult with an advanced solid tumor such as melanoma, head and neck, liver or kidney cancer.

This chain links TRBV10-3 with TRBJ2-3; D uncertain. The CDR3 is 15 amino acids. The germline CDR1 and CDR2 sequences are ENHRY and SYGVKD. V was cut by 4 bases and J by 4 bases, with 15 bases left in between. CDR3 sequence (DNA): TGTGCCATCAGTGGGGTTATGAGGACGGCAGATACGCAGTATTTT. Its protein product is CAISGVMRTADTQYF.

The chain employs TRBV7-2 and TRBJ1-1; D not certain. The CDR3 is made up of 12 amino acids. Trimming took off 3 bases at V and 5 bases at J, with 7 bases between the two ends. The V gene's germline CDR1 is SGHTA and CDR2 FQGNSA. The CDR3, as DNA: TGTGCCAGCAGCTTCATGGGGACTGAAGCTTTCTTT. Its translation is CASSFMGTEAFF.

The gene calls are TRBV29-1 and TRBJ2-1; D remains unclear. CDR3 length: 16 residues. Trimming shortened V by 4 bases and J by 1 base, and 17 bases separated the two germline ends. Germline CDR1 reads SQVTM; CDR2 reads ANQGSEA. The CDR3 spells CSVVGSRHGSYNEQFF. The DNA for the CDR3 is TGCAGCGTTGTAGGGTCTCGCCACGGGTCCTACAATGAGCAGTTCTTC.

This chain connects TRBV5-1 to TRBJ1-1; a weak D match, TRBD1 (5 bases). With 3 bases removed from V and 4 bases from J, the gap between germline ends came to 13 bases. Germline V CDR1 and CDR2: SGHRS, YFSETQ. This CDR3 has 14 residues. DNA of the CDR3: TGCGCCAGCAGCTCTAAACAGGACACCACTGAAGCTTTCTTT. The encoded protein is CASSSKQDTTEAFF.

The chain links TRBV4-3 to TRBJ1-1; perhaps TRBD1 as D (6 bases). CDR1 is LGHNA and CDR2 is YSLEER in the germline V gene. The ends were cut back, 0 bases at V and 8 bases at J, with 25 bases in the middle. This CDR3 is 18 amino acids long. In DNA form, the CDR3 reads TGCGCCAGCAGCCAAGAAACTATCGGTACAGGGATATTTGCGGAAGCTTTCTTT. Residues: CASSQETIGTGIFAEAFF.

This clone was found a few times. The chain employs TRBV7-2 and TRBJ1-1, with unresolved D. V gave up 5 bases and J gave up 3 bases, with 10 bases separating them. CDR3 size: 13 residues. The germline CDR1 and CDR2 sequences are SGHTA and FQGNSA. CDR3 nucleotide sequence: TGTGCCAGCAGCGCATTCGGGGACACTGAAGCTTTCTTT. Translation: CASSAFGDTEAFF.

The gene calls are TRBV11-1 and TRBJ1-1; the D is unclear. The CDR3 extends over 14 amino acids. Looked up from germline, CDR1 is SGHAT and CDR2 is FQDESV (reference sequence). V was cut by 5 bases and J by 0 bases, with 10 bases left in between. CDR3: CASSTETVNTEAFF. CDR3 sequence (DNA): TGTGCCAGCAGCACTGAGACGGTGAACACTGAAGCTTTCTTT.

This clone has only one observation. The chain recombines TRBV7-9 with TRBJ1-4; the D gene is possibly TRBD1 (5 bases). V gave up 5 bases and J gave up 7 bases, with 17 bases separating them. The CDR3 extends over 15 amino acids. Germline V gene sequence: CDR1 SEHNR, CDR2 FQNEAQ (reference sequence). The CDR3 spells CASSLKGGAGEKLFF. The CDR3 bases are TGTGCCAGCAGCCTGAAGGGAGGGGCCGGTGAAAAACTGTTTTTT.

The chain recombines TRBV14 with TRBJ1-2; TRBD1 is a possible D gene (6 bases). V lost 5 bases and J 7 bases, leaving 20 bases between the germline ends. This CDR3 has 15 residues. CDR1 and CDR2 from the germline V gene are SGHDN and FVKESK. The CDR3 DNA reads as TGTGCCAGCAGCACCCATGTCGGGGGCGCCAGTGGCTACACCTTC. Translation: CASSTHVGGASGYTF.

The rearrangement links TRBV4-3 to TRBJ2-1; 9 bases are a match to TRBD1. CDR3 length: 16 residues. Looked up from germline, CDR1 is LGHNA and CDR2 is YSLEER. V lost 3 bases and J lost 2; bases outside the gene matches: 5. The CDR3 is CASSQGQGRTYNEQFF. CDR3 nucleotides: TGCGCCAGCAGCCAGGGACAGGGCAGAACCTACAATGAGCAGTTCTTC.

This clone has just one count. The CDR3 loop is CSVEDREPRGEQYF. The CDR3 DNA reads as TGCAGCGTTGAAGACCGAGAACCTAGGGGCGAGCAGTACTTC. The chain recombines TRBV29-1 with TRBJ2-5; perhaps TRBD1 as D (5 bases). The assigned J gene may be wrong: the sequence end matches TRBJ2-7 better. The CDR3 spans 14 residues. CDR1 is SQVTM, CDR2 ANQGSEA, per germline.

The V call is TRBV9, the J call TRBJ2-1, with 16 bases that match TRBD2. CDR3 length equals 18 residues. With V trimmed by 4 bases and J by 4 bases, 8 bases remained unmatched. The V gene's germline CDR1 is SGDLS and CDR2 YYNGEE. The CDR3 sequence is CASSPGTSGGAGYNEQFF. CDR3 DNA sequence: TGTGCCAGCAGCCCTGGGACTAGCGGGGGGGCGGGTTACAATGAGCAGTTCTTC.

This clone was observed once. V usage is TRBV5-8 and J usage is TRBJ1-5, with D possibly matching TRBD1 (5 bases). The CDR3 is 15 residues long. The V end lost 4 bases, the J end lost 5 bases, and 16 bases lay between the germline ends. Germline V gene data show CDR1 as SGHTS and CDR2 as YDEGEE. The CDR3 sequence: CASSLERQGHQPQHF. The DNA of the CDR3 is TGTGCCAGCAGCCTAGAGAGGCAGGGTCATCAGCCCCAGCATTTT.